What follows is one TCR beta chain and its context. This clone appeared a few times. Its antigen remains unidentified. Base qualities were left out, and no much larger clone turns up one base away. The data belong to a study of cytomegalovirus exposure and HLA in healthy donors (dated by TCRdb to 2017 to 2019). General notes on the study: In an earlier analysis of 450 to 750 of the donors, 276 Gb of sequence data and approximately 100 million unique TCR beta sequences from 150 million to 200 million T cells were reported. An early release that covered fewer than 800 HLA-typed donors contained about 290 gigabases of sequencing data and 80 million or so unique TCR sequences. Of the approximately 400 genotyped donors, about 84% fell in the genetic ancestry cluster associated with self-reported Caucasian donors. The study aimed to test whether signatures of past pathogen exposure could be identified by cataloging public T cell receptors. The study profiled the T cell repertoires of 550 to 700 subjects by immunosequencing and related them to cytomegalovirus serostatus. Besides the first cohort of under 700 subjects, a separate validation cohort made up of roughly 130 different subjects was used. The study combined high-throughput TCR immunosequencing, statistical association of individual TCRs with disease status, and machine learning to predict cytomegalovirus infection status. A later analysis re-analyzed previously published TCR beta repertoires from 550 to 700 donors and added high-resolution HLA genotyping to study TCR occurrence patterns. Rather than using new phenotypic data, the later analysis identified candidate immune exposures from TCR beta sequences and from how often those sequences occurred across donors. An earlier analysis of several hundred of the donors applied high-throughput TCR beta sequencing to assess whether each TCR beta V gene segment acted as functional or pseudogenic. Alongside the repertoire data, information on donor age, sex, ethnicity and CMV serostatus was compiled. Genome-wide SNP genotypes for about 65% of the roughly 670 donors were used in a later genetic analysis, which treated that subset as a discovery cohort. All discovery cohort repertoires had been generated using a single sequencing platform. HLA typing included class I and class II loci at four-digit resolution. The number of donors typed differed by locus, with roughly 620-640 for A, B, C, DRB1 and DQB1, 522 for DQA1, 600 to 610 for DPA1, and approximately 470 for DPB1. Roughly five DR-DQ haplotypes were handled as single units for association and clustering, since linkage in the cohort was strong. Among some 400 genotyped donors of the cohort, an average of about 240,000 unique TCR beta nucleotide sequences was sequenced per donor, of which roughly 17% were non-productive. The full study reports these points: In a later genetic analysis, a missense DCLRE1C variant was associated with V-gene and J-gene trimming of TCR beta chains, and the association was replicated in an independent cohort. A later analysis reported that several top co-occurrence clusters appeared linked to parvovirus B19, influenza, CMV and Epstein-Barr virus. A total of 164 TCR beta chains were listed by the study as associated with cytomegalovirus. In this cohort, only TCR beta chains were sequenced, and detectable features were limited by the absence of alpha or paired-chain data. Correlated functional status among segregating V segments might be attributable to linkage disequilibrium, but an unknown experimental factor could not be ruled out. According to a later analysis, TCR association rates differed among HLA loci, with DRB1 alleles showing the most associated TCRs and HLA-C alleles showing the fewest. While some public TCRs were present in many individuals, most TCR sequences turned up only very rarely across donors. An earlier analysis of some 560 of the donors showed that most TCR beta V segments appeared in productive rearrangements either about 87% or about 30% of the time, which broadly matched IMGT annotations. The only immune exposure information available for the cohort was CMV serostatus. According to a later analysis, most CMV-associated TCR beta chains appeared to be HLA-restricted, and the HLA associations seemed to be driven largely by CMV exposure. When HLA alleles, especially DR and DQ, strongly co-occurred, TCR associations were difficult to assign to individual alleles. In both the original and validation cohorts, the classifier was reported to diagnose cytomegalovirus status with high specificity and sensitivity. In a later analysis, HLA-associated TCR beta chains were found to be more clonally expanded and to have lower generation probabilities than equally common non-associated chains. Because counts were too low, around 17 rarely observed V segments, including chromosome 9 orphons, were left out of the earlier analysis of 500 to 750 of the donors. A later genetic analysis reported fewer N-insertions in productive TCRs among donors in an Asian-associated ancestry cluster than the roughly 700-donor mean. Some IMGT-functional V segments, including TRBV6-2 and TRBV6-3, could not be told apart with the 87-base-pair reads, so those segments were excluded. In vitro tests confirmed that a few of the cytomegalovirus-associated TCR beta chains recognize cytomegalovirus antigens. Specific HLA alleles were associated with 15,000 to 20,000 TCR beta sequences at a false discovery rate of 0.05 in a later analysis. HLA typing was unavailable for some donors at each locus, so association tests used only the typed subset. A further reported finding was that TCR beta sequences accurately predicted the HLA-A and HLA-B alleles for most subjects in the first cohort. The sequencing pipeline was judged likely to have produced a cluster of highly shared sequence variants as a technical artifact. Sequencing depth was assumed to be roughly uniform across donors in the presence/absence analyses, though that assumption may not hold. It was suggested by the authors that the approach could potentially be generalized to other disease states and immunological phenotypes.

The protocol used for the library was the immunoSEQ multiplex PCR assay. For the multiplex PCR, a mixture combining 60 forward primers for TCR Vbeta segments and 13 reverse primers for TCR Jbeta segments was used. The CDR3 region of rearranged TCR beta genes was amplified from genomic DNA by a multiplex PCR assay. Amplified TCR beta libraries were sequenced as 87-base-pair reads on the Illumina HiSeq System. The original methods were these. A later analysis counted some 80 million unique TCR beta chains across the 700 or so repertoires, and about 10 million of these chains were shared by at least two donors. Raw reads were error-corrected and collapsed into unique sequences with a nearest-neighbor algorithm that merged closely related sequences to remove PCR and sequencing errors. CDR3 sequences were aligned to IMGT reference sequences to assign V, D and J gene segments. For a sequence to be retained, at least a six-nucleotide match to both a V gene segment and a J gene segment was required. Rearrangements were classified as productive when the CDR3 lacked stop codons and remained in frame with V and J, and all other rearrangements were classified as non-productive. Following IMGT convention, CDR3 was defined as the stretch from the second conserved V-encoded cysteine up to the conserved J-encoded phenylalanine. Sequences without an unambiguous match to a single V gene segment were excluded from the earlier analysis of several hundred of the donors. In an earlier analysis of about 590 of the donors, a V segment was called functional when productive rearrangements were above 56.7%, and segregating when the standard deviation between donors exceeded 5%. A statistical classification framework was built to diagnose cytomegalovirus status from the catalog of TCR beta chain sequences. A later analysis assigned V and J genes by comparing TCR nucleotide sequences with IMGT/GENE-DB human TR gene sequences. The TCRdist pipeline was used in a later analysis to assign CDR3 sequences and most-parsimonious VDJ recombination scenarios. A later analysis defined each TCR beta chain by its CDR3 amino acid sequence plus V-gene family, and excluded reads lacking a unique V-gene family. A later analysis removed 550 to 650 highly shared, low-generation-probability nucleotide sequences to deal with suspected cross-contamination and a sequencing artifact. For each public chain, a later analysis derived a clonal expansion index from normalized ranks of inferred template counts within each repertoire. In a later analysis, generation probabilities were computed using a VDJ recombination model fitted to out-of-frame rearrangements, and the results were checked against IGoR. In a later analysis, hypergeometric tests were used to score TCR-TCR, TCR-HLA and TCR-CMV co-occurrence, with a repertoire-size bias correction applied to TCR pairs. To estimate false discovery rates, a later analysis permuted the HLA or CMV assignments 20 times. A later analysis grouped co-occurring TCRs with DBSCAN, adding TCRdist sequence similarity when clustering within HLA-allele-positive subsets. Co-occurrence clustering excluded repertoires with fewer than 30,000 or more than 120,000 public chains, plus five with anomalous nucleotide sharing. TCRdb provides this immuneACCESS table in a form limited to in-frame rearrangements. Some clones are lacking; in checked studies, under half of them reflect an unresolved V gene, and why the rest are absent is not known. That table gives V, J and clone size, and the DNA gave D and trimming. Recorded for this sample are some 180,000 clones; 77% of them occurred a single time. The ten largest clones add up to roughly 3.7% of the sample.

In total, approximately 690 healthy bone marrow donors made up the cohort. All cohort members were sampled while nominally healthy, although unrecorded immune exposures were likely present. The donor was CMV seropositive and belonged to the group of a few hundred seropositive cohort members. Every donor gave a peripheral blood sample, and the peripheral blood mononuclear cells from that sample were used for TCR beta sequencing. Genomic DNA extraction from the blood cell samples was performed with the Qiagen DNeasy Blood Extraction Kit. V ends up 3 bases short and J 5 bases short, with an unmatched junction base count of 10. From a lookup of the germline V gene, CDR1 and CDR2 are MGHDK and SYGVNS. Including the terminal cysteine and phenylalanine, the CDR3 comprises 16 residues. CDR3 DNA is the only sequence kept; it has 48 bases, read in frame from the first base.

The chain was built from TRBV25-1 and TRBJ1-2; the central 9 bases match TRBD1. The TCR sequence derives from a woman in her sixties in good health and CMV-seropositive. Sequenced: PBMCs. Read as DNA, the sequence is TGTGCCAGCAGTGAGGGGGGGACAGGGCTCCTTTATGGCTACACCTTC. Translated, this gives CASSEGGTGLLYGYTF.